Listed here is a single T cell receptor (beta chain). Antigen specificity is unknown. Sequencing of DNA taken from cultured CD4+ T cells relied on the Oncomine TCR Beta short-read assay. TCRdb processed the PCR reads anew with MiXCR; each CDR3 protein has one entry. The repertoire holds 17,000 or so distinct CDR3 sequences, roughly 30% seen once, with around a sixth in the top ten. The CDR3 is made up of 13 amino acids. The germline V and J ends were trimmed by 5 bases and 4 bases, with 12 bases remaining between them. Germline CDR1 SGHAT, CDR2 FQNNGV. The sample originates from a study of vaccination and CD4 T cells after COVID-19. About the study: Post-COVID sampling occurred a median about 100 days after diagnosis (range 35 to 161). Overlapping SARS-CoV-2, HCoV-NL63, HCoV-OC43 and HCoV-229E spike peptides were used to stimulate cells.

The treatment here: approximately 10-day PBMC culture with coronavirus spike peptide pools or control peptides (ViraFEST assay). This chain uses TRBV11-2 with TRBJ2-7; D is perhaps TRBD1 (6 bases). The sample comprised cultured CD4+ T cells from blood. The clonotype comes from a human donor with COVID-19. The CDR3 reads CASSAGELYEQYF. Written as DNA, the CDR3 is TGTGCCAGCAGCGCAGGGGAGTTGTACGAGCAGTACTTC.